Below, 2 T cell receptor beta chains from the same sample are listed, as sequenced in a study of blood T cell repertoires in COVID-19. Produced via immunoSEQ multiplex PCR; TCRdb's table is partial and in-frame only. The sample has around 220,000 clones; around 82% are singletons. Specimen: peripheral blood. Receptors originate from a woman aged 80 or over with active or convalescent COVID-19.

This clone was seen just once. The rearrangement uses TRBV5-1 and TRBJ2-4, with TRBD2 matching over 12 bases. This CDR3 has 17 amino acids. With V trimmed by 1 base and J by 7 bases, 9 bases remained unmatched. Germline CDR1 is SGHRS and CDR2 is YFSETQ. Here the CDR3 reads CASSLRGLAGSGNIQYF. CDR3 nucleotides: TGCGCCAGCAGCTTGAGGGGACTAGCGGGCTCGGGGAACATTCAGTACTTC.

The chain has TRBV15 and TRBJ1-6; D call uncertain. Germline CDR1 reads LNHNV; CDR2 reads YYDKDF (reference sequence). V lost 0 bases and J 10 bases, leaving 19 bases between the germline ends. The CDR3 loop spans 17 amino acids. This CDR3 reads CATSRDQPGLVSSPLHF. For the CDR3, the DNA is TGTGCCACCAGCAGAGATCAGCCGGGATTAGTCTCATCACCCCTCCACTTT. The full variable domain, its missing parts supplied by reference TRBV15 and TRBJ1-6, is DAMVIQNPRYQVTQFGKPVTLSCSQTLNHNVMYWYQQKSSQAPKLLFHYYDKDFNNEADTPDNFQSRRPNTSFCFLDIRSPGLGDTAMYLCATSRDQPGLVSSPLHFGNGTRLTVT.